The rows below give T cell receptor beta chains drawn from one sample of a study of blood T cell repertoires in COVID-19. The method was immunoSEQ multiplex PCR; TCRdb's version includes in-frame clones alone and lacks a portion of them. The repertoire consists of 320,000 or so clones, with 88% occurring once and the leading ten covering over 4.5%. Sequencing was carried out using PBMCs or T cells enriched from blood (not recorded which). The receptor set was obtained from a man aged 25-45 years who had recovered from COVID-19. The CDR3 runs from the conserved cysteine through the conserved F or W. D genes are given only for firm matches. Only part of the rows carry a size: once, few, many, or a class if the clone is expanded.

v_call	d_call	j_call	clone_size	cdr3_nt	cdr3_aa
TRBV11-2	TRBD2	TRBJ2-3	once	TGTGCCAGCTATAGCGGGGGGGGCACAGATACGCAGTATTTT	CASYSGGGTDTQYF
TRBV10-3	TRBD2	TRBJ2-3	.	TGTGCCATCAGGGGACTAGCGGGGGGAGGCACAGATACGCAGTATTTT	CAIRGLAGGGTDTQYF
TRBV6-5	.	TRBJ1-1	once	TGTGCCAGCAGCTCCGACAGAATGAACACTGAAGCTTTCTTT	CASSSDRMNTEAFF
TRBV27	.	TRBJ2-3	.	TGTGCCAGCAGTTTGTTTGGGTCCTCCGGCGGTGGAGATACGCAGTATTTT	CASSLFGSSGGGDTQYF
TRBV6-6	TRBD1	TRBJ2-7	.	TGTGCCAGCAGTTACTTATATACCGACCGGACAGGGGAGCAGTACTTC	CASSYLYTDRTGEQYF
TRBV14	.	TRBJ1-2	.	TGTGCCAGCAGCCAAGGGCTGATCTACACCTTC	CASSQGLIYTF
TRBV7-6	TRBD1	TRBJ1-5	.	TGTGCCAGCAGCTTATTCAGCGGGACAGGGATCGACCAGCCCCAGCATTTT	CASSLFSGTGIDQPQHF
TRBV10-2	.	TRBJ1-4	.	TGCGCCAGCAGTGTCGGGGAAGGGGAAAAACTGTTTTTT	CASSVGEGEKLFF
TRBV5-1	.	TRBJ2-7	.	TGCGCCAGCAGCTTGTCACAGCTTTCCTACGAGCAGTACTTC	CASSLSQLSYEQYF
TRBV3-1/TRBV3-2	TRBD1	TRBJ2-3	.	TGTGCCAGCAGCCACCTGACAGGGTGGGGCACAGATACGCAGTATTTT	CASSHLTGWGTDTQYF
TRBV6-5	.	TRBJ2-2	few	TGTGCCAGCACCCTAGGGCGGGTAAACACCGGGGAGCTGTTTTTT	CASTLGRVNTGELFF
TRBV7-3	.	TRBJ1-1	few	TGTGCCAGCAGCTTAACGTATGGGGGAGGGTGCACTGAAGCTTTCTTT	CASSLTYGGGCTEAFF
TRBV13	TRBD1	TRBJ1-1	.	TGTGCCAGCAGCTACGGACAGGGGACGACTGAAGCTTTCTTT	CASSYGQGTTEAFF
TRBV11-3	TRBD1	TRBJ1-3	.	TGTGCCAGCAGCGCCGGGACAGGGAGCAACACCATATATTTT	CASSAGTGSNTIYF
TRBV6-2/TRBV6-3	.	TRBJ2-3	.	TGTGCCAGCAGTTTGGCGGGGGCCCGCACAGATACGCAGTATTTT	CASSLAGARTDTQYF
TRBV5-1	.	TRBJ2-3	.	TGCGCCAGCAGCTCCGGGGTCACAGATACGCAGTATTTT	CASSSGVTDTQYF
TRBV9	.	TRBJ2-3	.	TGTGCCAGCAGCGACAGAGACCCCACAGATACGCAGTATTTT	CASSDRDPTDTQYF
TRBV9	.	TRBJ2-7	.	TGTGCCAGCAGCGTAAGCGGGTTTCCCTACGAGCAGTACTTC	CASSVSGFPYEQYF
TRBV6-5	.	TRBJ1-1	.	TGTGCCAGCAGCCCGGGGGGAGGTGAAGCTTTCTTT	CASSPGGGEAFF
TRBV6-4	.	TRBJ1-1	.	TGTGCCAGCAGCGCCCTGGGGGGGAGTGGGACTGAAGCTTTCTTT	CASSALGGSGTEAFF
TRBV6-5	TRBD1	TRBJ1-2	few	TGTGCCAGCAGTTACTCGTCGGCAGGGGGTCGGGGCTACACCTTC	CASSYSSAGGRGYTF
TRBV10-3	.	TRBJ1-5	.	TGTGCCATCAGTGAGGCCACGGTAGCCAGGGGAAGGAATCAGCCCCAGCATTTT	CAISEATVARGRNQPQHF
TRBV5-5	.	TRBJ2-3	.	TGTGCCAGCAGCTTGGCGCCAGGGCCTGATGCAGATACGCAGTATTTT	CASSLAPGPDADTQYF
TRBV11-1	TRBD1	TRBJ1-1	.	TGTGCCAGCAGCTTAGGACAGGGTGTTGCTGAAGCTTTCTTT	CASSLGQGVAEAFF
TRBV19	TRBD1	TRBJ1-5	.	TGTGCCAGTAGTACCAGGACAGGGGGACTTAGCAATCAGCCCCAGCATTTT	CASSTRTGGLSNQPQHF
TRBV5-1	TRBD1	TRBJ1-1	.	TGCGCCAGCAGCTTGGCCCCGGACAGGTTGAACACTGAAGCTTTCTTT	CASSLAPDRLNTEAFF
TRBV6-6	TRBD2	TRBJ2-4	.	TGTGCCAGCAGTCGGACCCCCGGGGGGGATTTTTTAGCCAAAAACATTCAGTACTTC	CASSRTPGGDFLAKNIQYF
TRBV11-2	.	TRBJ2-7	once	TGTGCCAGCAGCATCCGAGGCGGCACCGGAGATACCTACGAGCAGTACTTC	CASSIRGGTGDTYEQYF
TRBV6-6	.	TRBJ1-1	.	TGTGCCAGCAGCTCTACTTGGTGGGCTTTCTTT	CASSSTWWAFF
TRBV19	TRBD1	TRBJ1-5	.	TGTGCCAGTAGTATAGGCCCGGGACAGTGGGTGCCCCAGCATTTT	CASSIGPGQWVPQHF
TRBV5-1	.	TRBJ2-3	.	TGCGCCAGCAGCTTAGGGGGTTCCGCAGATACGCAGTATTTT	CASSLGGSADTQYF
TRBV28	TRBD1	TRBJ1-2	.	TGTGCCAGCAGTATCCCGACAGGGAGCGGAGTCTATGGCTACACCTTC	CASSIPTGSGVYGYTF
TRBV7-7	.	TRBJ2-3	.	TGTGCCAGCAGCTTAGGACAGCGCACAGATACGCAGTATTTT	CASSLGQRTDTQYF
TRBV5-6	.	TRBJ2-3	.	TGTGCCAGCAGCTTGGTATCAGGATACACAGATACGCAGTATTTT	CASSLVSGYTDTQYF
TRBV6-5	.	TRBJ1-4	few	TGTGCCAGTAGGAGGACTAGGAATGAAAAACTGTTTTTT	CASRRTRNEKLFF
TRBV7-2	TRBD1	TRBJ2-7	.	TGTGCCAGCAGCCTACAATGGGACAGCTACGAGCAGTACTTC	CASSLQWDSYEQYF
TRBV11-2	.	TRBJ2-7	few	TGTGCCAGCAGCTTAGGGACGGGAACCTACGAGCAGTACTTC	CASSLGTGTYEQYF
TRBV18	.	TRBJ1-1	.	TGTGCCAGCTCACCCGGAGGGAACACTGAAGCTTTCTTT	CASSPGGNTEAFF
TRBV5-1	TRBD1	TRBJ1-1	.	TGCGCCAGCAGCCTACAGGGGTCGGACACTGAAGCTTTCTTT	CASSLQGSDTEAFF
TRBV28	TRBD1	TRBJ2-7	.	TGTGCCAGCAGTTCAACCCCCGGGACAGACAACGAGCAGTACTTC	CASSSTPGTDNEQYF
TRBV5-1	TRBD2	TRBJ2-1	.	TGCGCCAGCAGCTCACTAGCGGGGTCATACAATGAGCAGTTCTTC	CASSSLAGSYNEQFF
TRBV3-1/TRBV3-2	TRBD2	TRBJ2-5	.	TGTGCCAGCAGCCAAGATTGGGCGGGGGGGCCCCAAGAGACCCAGTACTTC	CASSQDWAGGPQETQYF
TRBV9	TRBD2	TRBJ2-5	.	TGTGCCAGCAGCACCGGACTAGCGGGCCGAGAGACCCAGTACTTC	CASSTGLAGRETQYF
TRBV30	.	TRBJ2-7	.	TGTGCCTGGACGACAGGCCTCCCCTACGAGCAGTACTTC	CAWTTGLPYEQYF
TRBV4-1	.	TRBJ1-5	.	TGCGCCAGCAGCCAAGATCTGGCAGAATCCAATCAGCCCCAGCATTTT	CASSQDLAESNQPQHF
TRBV18	TRBD1	TRBJ2-7	.	TGTGCCAGCTCAGCGGACAGGGCAAACTACGAGCAGTACTTC	CASSADRANYEQYF
TRBV13	.	TRBJ2-3	.	TGTGCCAGCAGCCTAAGCACAGATACGCAGTATTTT	CASSLSTDTQYF
TRBV27	TRBD2	TRBJ2-1	.	TGTGCCAGCAGTTACTGGACTAGCGGGGGTTCGGGAGAGCAGTTCTTC	CASSYWTSGGSGEQFF
TRBV5-1	.	TRBJ1-4	.	TGCGCCAGCAGCCCGAACCCACAGAGTCTTAATGAAAAACTGTTTTTT	CASSPNPQSLNEKLFF
TRBV28	TRBD1	TRBJ1-5	.	TGTGCCAGCAGGACGGGACAGCCAATGAATCAGCCCCAGCATTTT	CASRTGQPMNQPQHF
TRBV28	.	TRBJ1-2	.	TGTGCCAGCAGATTCGGGGGATCCCTAAACTATGGCTACACCTTC	CASRFGGSLNYGYTF
TRBV30	.	TRBJ2-3	.	TGTGCCTGGAGGGCAGGGTCCCGCACAGATACGCAGTATTTT	CAWRAGSRTDTQYF
TRBV7-9	.	TRBJ1-2	once	TGTGCCAGCAGCTTATATGGGGGGGGACCCCTCACTGGCTACACCTTC	CASSLYGGGPLTGYTF
TRBV6-4	TRBD1	TRBJ2-1	.	TGTGCCAGCAGCAGACAGGGTGCCCACAATGAGCAGTTCTTC	CASSRQGAHNEQFF
TRBV11-2	.	TRBJ1-4	.	TGTGCCAGCAGCTTAAGAAGGGGCAACGTTAATGAAAAACTGTTTTTT	CASSLRRGNVNEKLFF
TRBV9	TRBD1	TRBJ2-7	.	TGTGCCAGCAGCAAGACAGGGGGCTCCTACGAGCAGTACTTC	CASSKTGGSYEQYF
TRBV30	.	TRBJ2-7	.	TGTGCCTGGAGTGTGGCCAGGGTTTTGGGCGAGCAGTACTTC	CAWSVARVLGEQYF
TRBV2	TRBD1	TRBJ2-1	.	TGTGCCAGCAGCGGGACAGGGGGGCATGAGCAGTTCTTC	CASSGTGGHEQFF
TRBV11-3	TRBD1	TRBJ1-6	.	TGTGCCAGCAGCTCGTGGACAGGGGGCTCACCCCTCCACTTT	CASSSWTGGSPLHF